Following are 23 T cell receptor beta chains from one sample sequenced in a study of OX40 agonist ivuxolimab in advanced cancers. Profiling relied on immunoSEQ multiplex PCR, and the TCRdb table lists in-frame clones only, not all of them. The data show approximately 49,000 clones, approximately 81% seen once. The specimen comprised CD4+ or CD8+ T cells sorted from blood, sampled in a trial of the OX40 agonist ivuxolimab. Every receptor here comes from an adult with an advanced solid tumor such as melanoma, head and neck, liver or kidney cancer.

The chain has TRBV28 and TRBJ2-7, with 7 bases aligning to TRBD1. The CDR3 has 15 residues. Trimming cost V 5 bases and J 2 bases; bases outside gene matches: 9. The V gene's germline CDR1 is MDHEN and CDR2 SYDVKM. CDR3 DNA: TGTGCCAGCAGTCCTCAGACAGGGATCACCTACGAGCAGTACGTC. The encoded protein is CASSPQTGITYEQYV.

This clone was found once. The DNA for the CDR3 is TGTGCCAGCAGAATTAGGCAGGGCCTTCTGAATGGCTACACCTTC. The encoded protein is CASRIRQGLLNGYTF. The chain links TRBV28 to TRBJ1-2; tentatively, D is TRBD1 (5 bases). The CDR3 contains 15 residues. CDR1 MDHEN and CDR2 SYDVKM come from the germline V gene. Trimming removed 6 bases from V and 6 bases from J, with 20 bases in between.

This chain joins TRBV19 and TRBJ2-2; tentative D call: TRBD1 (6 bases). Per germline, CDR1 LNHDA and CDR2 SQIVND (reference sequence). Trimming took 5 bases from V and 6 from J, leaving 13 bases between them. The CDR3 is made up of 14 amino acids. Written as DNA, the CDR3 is TGTGCCAGTAGTGCCGGACAGATGGCCGGGGAGCTGTTTTTT. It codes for CASSAGQMAGELFF.

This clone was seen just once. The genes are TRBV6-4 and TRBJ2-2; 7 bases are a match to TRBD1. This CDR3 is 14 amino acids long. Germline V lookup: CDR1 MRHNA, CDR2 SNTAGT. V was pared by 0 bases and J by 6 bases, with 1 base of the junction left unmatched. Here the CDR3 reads CASSDSGQPGELFF. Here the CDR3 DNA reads TGTGCCAGCAGTGACTCGGGACAGCCCGGGGAGCTGTTTTTT.

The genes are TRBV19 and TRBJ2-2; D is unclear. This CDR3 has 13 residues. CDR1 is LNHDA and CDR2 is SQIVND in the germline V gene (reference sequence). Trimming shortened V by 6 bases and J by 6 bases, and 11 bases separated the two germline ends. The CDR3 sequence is CASRISLAGELFF. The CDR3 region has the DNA TGTGCCAGTAGAATCAGCTTGGCCGGGGAGCTGTTTTTT.

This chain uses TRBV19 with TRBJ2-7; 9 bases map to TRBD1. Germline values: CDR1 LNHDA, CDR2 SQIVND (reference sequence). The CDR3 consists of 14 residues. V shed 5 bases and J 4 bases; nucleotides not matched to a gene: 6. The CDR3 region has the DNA TGTGCCAGTAGTCCTGGACAGGGGACGTACGAGCAGTACTTC. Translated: CASSPGQGTYEQYF.

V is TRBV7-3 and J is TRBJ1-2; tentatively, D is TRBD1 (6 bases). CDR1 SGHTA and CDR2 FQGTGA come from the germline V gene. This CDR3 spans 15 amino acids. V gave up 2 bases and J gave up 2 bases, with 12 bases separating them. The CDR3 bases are TGTGCCAGCAGCTTATCCCCAGGGGCCAACTATGGCTACACCTTC. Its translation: CASSLSPGANYGYTF.

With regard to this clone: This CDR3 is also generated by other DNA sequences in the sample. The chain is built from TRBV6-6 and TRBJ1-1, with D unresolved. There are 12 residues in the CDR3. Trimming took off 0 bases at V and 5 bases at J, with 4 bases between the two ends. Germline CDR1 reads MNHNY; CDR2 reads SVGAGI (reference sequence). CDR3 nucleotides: TGTGCCAGCAGTTACTCAAGTACTGAAGCTTTCTTT. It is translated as CASSYSSTEAFF.

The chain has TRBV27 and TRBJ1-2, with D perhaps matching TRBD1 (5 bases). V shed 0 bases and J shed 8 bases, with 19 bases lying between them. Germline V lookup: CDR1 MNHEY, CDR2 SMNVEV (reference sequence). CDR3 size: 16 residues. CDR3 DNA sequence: TGTGCCAGCAGTTTATCGCTCGGGACTCAGGGCGGCGGCTACACCTTC. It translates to CASSLSLGTQGGGYTF.

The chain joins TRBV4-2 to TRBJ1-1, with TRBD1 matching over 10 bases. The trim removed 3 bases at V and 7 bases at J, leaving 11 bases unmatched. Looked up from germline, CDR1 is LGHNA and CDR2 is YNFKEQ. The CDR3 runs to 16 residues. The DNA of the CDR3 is TGTGCCAGCAGCCATTACTCTCGGGGGACAGGGGATGAAGCTTTCTTT. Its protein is CASSHYSRGTGDEAFF.

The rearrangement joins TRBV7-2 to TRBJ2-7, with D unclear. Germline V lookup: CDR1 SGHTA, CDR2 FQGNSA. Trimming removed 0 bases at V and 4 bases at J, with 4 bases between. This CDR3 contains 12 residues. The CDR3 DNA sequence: TGTGCCAGCAGCTTAGCTCCTTACGAGCAGTACGTC. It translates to CASSLAPYEQYV.

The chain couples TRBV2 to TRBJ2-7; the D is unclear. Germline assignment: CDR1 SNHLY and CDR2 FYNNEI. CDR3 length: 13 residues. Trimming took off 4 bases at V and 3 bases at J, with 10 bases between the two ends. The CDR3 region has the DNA TGTGCCAGCAGTGGAGGCAGCTTCTACGAGCAGTACGTC. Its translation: CASSGGSFYEQYV.

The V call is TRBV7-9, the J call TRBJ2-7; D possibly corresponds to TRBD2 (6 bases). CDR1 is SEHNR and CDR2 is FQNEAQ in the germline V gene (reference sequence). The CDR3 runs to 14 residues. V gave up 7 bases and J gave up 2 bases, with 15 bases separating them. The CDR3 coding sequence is TGTGCCAGCACCTACCCTGGGGGGACCTACGAGCAGTACTTC. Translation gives CASTYPGGTYEQYF.

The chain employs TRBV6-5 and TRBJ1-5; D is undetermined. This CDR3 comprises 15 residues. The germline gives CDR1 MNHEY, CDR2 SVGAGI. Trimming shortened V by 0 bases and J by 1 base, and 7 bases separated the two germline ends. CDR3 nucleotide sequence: TGTGCCAGCAGTTACTCTGGACCGAGCAATCAGCCCCAGCATTTT. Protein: CASSYSGPSNQPQHF.

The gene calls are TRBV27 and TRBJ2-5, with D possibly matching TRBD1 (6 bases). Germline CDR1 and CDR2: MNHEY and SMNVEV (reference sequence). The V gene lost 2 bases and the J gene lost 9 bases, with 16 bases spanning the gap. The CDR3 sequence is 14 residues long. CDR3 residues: CASSLGGQGVAQYF. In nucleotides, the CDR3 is TGTGCCAGCAGTTTAGGGGGCCAAGGAGTCGCCCAGTACTTC.

Here the CDR3 reads CATAGTGGAQPQHF. The CDR3 nucleotides read TGTGCCACCGCGGGGACAGGGGGGGCTCAGCCCCAGCATTTT. The chain recombines TRBV10-3 with TRBJ1-5, with TRBD1 identical over 11 bases. Germline values: CDR1 ENHRY, CDR2 SYGVKD. J lost 6 bases, V lost 10 bases, and 8 bases had no gene match. The CDR3 runs 14 residues.

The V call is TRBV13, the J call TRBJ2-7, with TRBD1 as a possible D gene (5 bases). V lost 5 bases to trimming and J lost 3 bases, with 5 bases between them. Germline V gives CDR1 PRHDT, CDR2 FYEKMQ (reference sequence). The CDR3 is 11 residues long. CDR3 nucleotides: TGTGCCAGCAGCCAGGGCTACGAGCAGTACTTC. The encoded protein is CASSQGYEQYF.

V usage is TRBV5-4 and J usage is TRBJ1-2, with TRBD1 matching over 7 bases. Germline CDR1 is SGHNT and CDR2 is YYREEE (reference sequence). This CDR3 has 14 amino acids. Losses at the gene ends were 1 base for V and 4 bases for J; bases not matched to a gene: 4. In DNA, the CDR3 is TGTGCCAGCAGCTTGAATCAGGGGGGCTATGGCTACACCTTC. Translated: CASSLNQGGYGYTF.

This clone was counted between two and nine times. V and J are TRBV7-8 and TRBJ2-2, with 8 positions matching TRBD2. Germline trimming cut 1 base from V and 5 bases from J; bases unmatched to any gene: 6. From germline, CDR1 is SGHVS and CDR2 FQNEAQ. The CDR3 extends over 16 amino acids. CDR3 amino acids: CASSLGSGLATGELFF. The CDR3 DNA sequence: TGTGCCAGCAGCTTAGGCTCCGGACTAGCAACCGGGGAGCTGTTTTTT.

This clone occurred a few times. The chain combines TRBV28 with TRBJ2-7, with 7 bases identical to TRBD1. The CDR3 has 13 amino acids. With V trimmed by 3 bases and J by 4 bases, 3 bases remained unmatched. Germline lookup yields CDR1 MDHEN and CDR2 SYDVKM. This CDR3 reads CASSFWDSYEQYV. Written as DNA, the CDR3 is TGTGCCAGCAGTTTTTGGGACAGTTACGAGCAGTACGTC.

The CDR3 spells CASSATQLNTEAFF. The CDR3 bases are TGTGCCAGCAGCGCAACACAGTTGAACACTGAAGCTTTCTTT. This chain links TRBV9 with TRBJ1-1; D ambiguous. Germline lookup yields CDR1 SGDLS and CDR2 YYNGEE. This CDR3 is 14 amino acids long. V lost 3 bases, J lost 0 bases, and 9 bases lay in between.

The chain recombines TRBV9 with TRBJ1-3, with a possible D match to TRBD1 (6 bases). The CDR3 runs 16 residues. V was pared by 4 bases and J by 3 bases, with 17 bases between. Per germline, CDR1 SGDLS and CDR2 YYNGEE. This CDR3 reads CASSPRSSGVGNTIYF. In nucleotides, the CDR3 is TGTGCCAGCAGCCCCCGATCATCAGGGGTTGGAAACACCATATATTTT.

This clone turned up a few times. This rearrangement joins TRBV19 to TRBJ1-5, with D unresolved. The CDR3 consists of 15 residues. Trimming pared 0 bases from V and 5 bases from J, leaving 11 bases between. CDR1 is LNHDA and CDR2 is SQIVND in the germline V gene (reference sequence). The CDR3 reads CASSIDPAGDQPQHF. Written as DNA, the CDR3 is TGTGCCAGTAGTATAGACCCGGCTGGGGATCAGCCCCAGCATTTT.